The rows below give T cell receptor beta chains drawn from one sample of a study of shared clonotypes between healthy human individuals. Profiled with immunoSEQ multiplex PCR; TCRdb holds only in-frame clones, not every one. The profile shows approximately 440,000 clones, roughly 80% of them singletons. The specimen sequenced was PBMCs. These receptors all stem from a woman aged 40 to 49 in good health. Some clones in this sample may be carry-over from other donors' samples. CDR3s include the opening cysteine and the closing phenylalanine or tryptophan. The D gene is left open where the match is weak. Not every row has a clone size; where given, it reads once, few, many or a size class.

CDR3nt: TGTGCCAGCAGTTACTCGCAGGGGACTTACGAGCAGTACTTC
CDR3aa: CASSYSQGTYEQYF
len: 14
j_gene: TRBJ2-7
v_gene: TRBV6-5
d_gene: NA
abundance: NA

CDR3nt: TGTGCCAGCAGGTTCCGGGAGGAGCAGTACTTC
CDR3aa: CASRFREEQYF
len: 11
j_gene: TRBJ2-7
v_gene: TRBV28
d_gene: NA
abundance: few

CDR3nt: TGTGCCAGCAGTTTCCCCAGTAGCTCTGGAAACACCATATATTTT
CDR3aa: CASSFPSSSGNTIYF
len: 15
j_gene: TRBJ1-3
v_gene: TRBV28
d_gene: NA
abundance: NA

CDR3nt: TGTGCCAGCTCACAAGACGGGGACACTGAAGCTTTCTTT
CDR3aa: CASSQDGDTEAFF
len: 13
j_gene: TRBJ1-1
v_gene: TRBV18
d_gene: NA
abundance: medium-sized

CDR3nt: TGCAGCGTTGTGGGTTGGACTGAAGCTTTCTTT
CDR3aa: CSVVGWTEAFF
len: 11
j_gene: TRBJ1-1
v_gene: TRBV29-1
d_gene: NA
abundance: few

CDR3nt: TGTGCCAGCAGGAAAGGTGGGGGGGCTGTCAAAAACATTCAGTACTTC
CDR3aa: CASRKGGGAVKNIQYF
len: 16
j_gene: TRBJ2-4
v_gene: TRBV2
d_gene: NA
abundance: NA

CDR3nt: TGTGCCAGCAGCCAAAACAGGGGGGCCTACGAGCAGTACTTC
CDR3aa: CASSQNRGAYEQYF
len: 14
j_gene: TRBJ2-7
v_gene: TRBV7-2
d_gene: TRBD1
abundance: NA

CDR3nt: TGTGCCAGCAGCTTAGGGGGTGCTCAGCCCCAGCATTTT
CDR3aa: CASSLGGAQPQHF
len: 13
j_gene: TRBJ1-5
v_gene: TRBV7-8
d_gene: NA
abundance: NA

CDR3nt: TGTGCCAGCAGCCCCGCTCCGCTCCGAGGCTCCTACAATGAGCAGTTCTTC
CDR3aa: CASSPAPLRGSYNEQFF
len: 17
j_gene: TRBJ2-1
v_gene: TRBV11-2
d_gene: NA
abundance: NA

CDR3nt: TGTGCCAGCATGGGGCCAGGCTCCAAAAACATTCAGTACTTC
CDR3aa: CASMGPGSKNIQYF
len: 14
j_gene: TRBJ2-4
v_gene: TRBV2
d_gene: NA
abundance: once

CDR3nt: TGTGCTAGCAGCCCCTCGGAGGCTTCCTACAATGAGCAGTTCTTC
CDR3aa: CASSPSEASYNEQFF
len: 15
j_gene: TRBJ2-1
v_gene: TRBV7-7
d_gene: NA
abundance: many

CDR3nt: TGTGCCAGTAGTATCCCCATCAGGGGAAGCAATCAGCCCCAGCATTTT
CDR3aa: CASSIPIRGSNQPQHF
len: 16
j_gene: TRBJ1-5
v_gene: TRBV19
d_gene: NA
abundance: once

CDR3nt: TGTGCTAGCAGCTTAGCACAGAAGGGTGAAAAACTGTTTTTT
CDR3aa: CASSLAQKGEKLFF
len: 14
j_gene: TRBJ1-4
v_gene: TRBV7-7
d_gene: NA
abundance: once

CDR3nt: TGTGCCAGCAGTTTTGGGATAGCGCGCTACGAGCAGTACTTC
CDR3aa: CASSFGIARYEQYF
len: 14
j_gene: TRBJ2-7
v_gene: TRBV27
d_gene: NA
abundance: NA

CDR3nt: TGTGCCAGCAGCCAAGACCGGGGAGGGGAGACCCAGTACTTC
CDR3aa: CASSQDRGGETQYF
len: 14
j_gene: TRBJ2-5
v_gene: TRBV4-2
d_gene: TRBD2
abundance: few

CDR3nt: TGTGCCAGCAGCCCGGGGGGTCGTCAAGAGACCCAGTACTTC
CDR3aa: CASSPGGRQETQYF
len: 14
j_gene: TRBJ2-5
v_gene: TRBV11-2
d_gene: TRBD2
abundance: many

CDR3nt: TGTGCCGGAGGGACAGGGGAGTGGGCTGAAGCTTTCTTT
CDR3aa: CAGGTGEWAEAFF
len: 13
j_gene: TRBJ1-1
v_gene: TRBV2
d_gene: TRBD1
abundance: NA

CDR3nt: TGTGCCAGCTCAAACAACATCGCACCTAACTATGGCTACACCTTC
CDR3aa: CASSNNIAPNYGYTF
len: 15
j_gene: TRBJ1-2
v_gene: TRBV18
d_gene: NA
abundance: NA

CDR3nt: TGTGCCACCAGCAGAGATCGGGGACCCCAAGAGACCCAGTACTTC
CDR3aa: CATSRDRGPQETQYF
len: 15
j_gene: TRBJ2-5
v_gene: TRBV15
d_gene: NA
abundance: NA

CDR3nt: TGTGCCAGCAGTATTCAGGGGCTTAGCAATCAGCCCCAGCATTTT
CDR3aa: CASSIQGLSNQPQHF
len: 15
j_gene: TRBJ1-5
v_gene: TRBV2
d_gene: NA
abundance: NA

CDR3nt: TGTGCCAGAAGCCCCAACAGTGAGCAGTTCTTC
CDR3aa: CARSPNSEQFF
len: 11
j_gene: TRBJ2-1
v_gene: TRBV5-3
d_gene: NA
abundance: few

CDR3nt: TGTGCCAGCAGCGGAACCGGGACTTCGAATACGCAGTATTTT
CDR3aa: CASSGTGTSNTQYF
len: 14
j_gene: TRBJ2-3
v_gene: TRBV9
d_gene: NA
abundance: NA

CDR3nt: TGCGCCAGCAGCGTGCTAGCGGGGCAAGAGACCCAGTACTTC
CDR3aa: CASSVLAGQETQYF
len: 14
j_gene: TRBJ2-5
v_gene: TRBV5-1
d_gene: TRBD2
abundance: NA

CDR3nt: TGTGCCAGCAGCGATAGTGGCGGACGCTCTGGAAACACCATATATTTT
CDR3aa: CASSDSGGRSGNTIYF
len: 16
j_gene: TRBJ1-3
v_gene: TRBV9
d_gene: NA
abundance: NA

CDR3nt: TGTGCCAGCAGTTTAAGGGTTGGTGAGCAGTTCTTC
CDR3aa: CASSLRVGEQFF
len: 12
j_gene: TRBJ2-1
v_gene: TRBV27
d_gene: NA
abundance: NA

CDR3nt: TGTGCCAGCAGCTCCTACGTGGGACTAGCGGGAGTCCTAGCCAAAAACATTCAGTACTTC
CDR3aa: CASSSYVGLAGVLAKNIQYF
len: 20
j_gene: TRBJ2-4
v_gene: TRBV5-4
d_gene: TRBD2
abundance: few

CDR3nt: TGTGCCAGCAGCCGGGGGAGGGATCCGGGCGAAAAACTGTTTTTT
CDR3aa: CASSRGRDPGEKLFF
len: 15
j_gene: TRBJ1-4
v_gene: TRBV6-1
d_gene: NA
abundance: NA

CDR3nt: TGTGCCAGCAGCTTGGGAGGACTAGCGGGAGGGCTTTCCTACGAGCAGTACTTC
CDR3aa: CASSLGGLAGGLSYEQYF
len: 18
j_gene: TRBJ2-7
v_gene: TRBV5-4
d_gene: TRBD2
abundance: NA

CDR3nt: TGTGCCAGCAGTCCCCCCGGGACTAAATACAATGAGCAGTTCTTC
CDR3aa: CASSPPGTKYNEQFF
len: 15
j_gene: TRBJ2-1
v_gene: TRBV28
d_gene: TRBD2
abundance: NA

CDR3nt: TGTGCCAGCTCACCTACAGGGGACGGTGGCTACACCTTC
CDR3aa: CASSPTGDGGYTF
len: 13
j_gene: TRBJ1-2
v_gene: TRBV18
d_gene: TRBD1
abundance: NA

CDR3nt: TGCAGCGTTGCAAAGGGACCCGGCGCCCCTCAGTATTTT
CDR3aa: CSVAKGPGAPQYF
len: 13
j_gene: TRBJ2-3
v_gene: TRBV29-1
d_gene: NA
abundance: NA

CDR3nt: TGTGCCTGGAGTGAAGGGTCGTCACCCCTCCACTTT
CDR3aa: CAWSEGSSPLHF
len: 12
j_gene: TRBJ1-6
v_gene: TRBV30
d_gene: NA
abundance: NA

CDR3nt: TGTGCCTGGAGTGTCGGGTTTGGTTCACCCCTCCACTTT
CDR3aa: CAWSVGFGSPLHF
len: 13
j_gene: TRBJ1-6
v_gene: TRBV30
d_gene: NA
abundance: NA

CDR3nt: TGTGCCAGCAGCCAAGATGTGGTGGCGGGAGAAGCGGACGAGCAGTACTTC
CDR3aa: CASSQDVVAGEADEQYF
len: 17
j_gene: TRBJ2-7
v_gene: TRBV4-2
d_gene: TRBD2
abundance: once

CDR3nt: TGTGCCGCCATGAAGGCGTACGACTCCTACGAGCAGTACTTC
CDR3aa: CAAMKAYDSYEQYF
len: 14
j_gene: TRBJ2-7
v_gene: TRBV10-3
d_gene: NA
abundance: NA

CDR3nt: TGTGCCAGCAGTCCGGGACAGGGAGGCAATCAGCCCCAGCATTTT
CDR3aa: CASSPGQGGNQPQHF
len: 15
j_gene: TRBJ1-5
v_gene: TRBV7-2
d_gene: TRBD1
abundance: NA

CDR3nt: TGTGCCAGCACCCTAGGGACTAGCGGGAGTGGTGAGCAGTTCTTC
CDR3aa: CASTLGTSGSGEQFF
len: 15
j_gene: TRBJ2-1
v_gene: TRBV2
d_gene: TRBD2
abundance: NA

CDR3nt: TGTGCCAGCAGTTTGAGGAGTCCCCCCAATGAGCAGTTCTTC
CDR3aa: CASSLRSPPNEQFF
len: 14
j_gene: TRBJ2-1
v_gene: TRBV28
d_gene: NA
abundance: NA

CDR3nt: TGTGCCAGCAGCTTAGGAGAGACTAGGATATACAATGAGCAGTTCTTC
CDR3aa: CASSLGETRIYNEQFF
len: 16
j_gene: TRBJ2-1
v_gene: TRBV7-2
d_gene: NA
abundance: NA

CDR3nt: TGTGCCAGCAGTTTATTGGCCGGGACCTACGAGCAGTACTTC
CDR3aa: CASSLLAGTYEQYF
len: 14
j_gene: TRBJ2-7
v_gene: TRBV27
d_gene: NA
abundance: NA

CDR3nt: TGCGCCAGCAGCCAAGATACGGCAGCCTCACCCCTCCACTTT
CDR3aa: CASSQDTAASPLHF
len: 14
j_gene: TRBJ1-6
v_gene: TRBV4-1
d_gene: NA
abundance: NA

CDR3nt: TGTGCCAGCAGTCGCCAAGACGCCGCCAACGAGCAGTACTTC
CDR3aa: CASSRQDAANEQYF
len: 14
j_gene: TRBJ2-7
v_gene: TRBV27
d_gene: NA
abundance: NA

CDR3nt: TGTGCCAGCAGCACTCGGGAGGAGACCCAGTACTTC
CDR3aa: CASSTREETQYF
len: 12
j_gene: TRBJ2-5
v_gene: TRBV5-5
d_gene: NA
abundance: NA

CDR3nt: TGTGCCAGCAAACGGGAATCAGGGGCCAACGTCCTGACTTTC
CDR3aa: CASKRESGANVLTF
len: 14
j_gene: TRBJ2-6
v_gene: TRBV2
d_gene: NA
abundance: once

CDR3nt: TGTGCCAGCAGCTTAGAGCGGGGGGCCGGGGAGCTGTTTTTT
CDR3aa: CASSLERGAGELFF
len: 14
j_gene: TRBJ2-2
v_gene: TRBV11-2
d_gene: TRBD2
abundance: many

CDR3nt: TGTGCCAGCAGTGGGTTACAGCCCAATCAGCCCCAGCATTTT
CDR3aa: CASSGLQPNQPQHF
len: 14
j_gene: TRBJ1-5
v_gene: TRBV2
d_gene: NA
abundance: NA

CDR3nt: TGTGCCAGCAGCTTACCGGAGAGGGGACAGAAGAAGGCCCTATATGGCTACACCTTC
CDR3aa: CASSLPERGQKKALYGYTF
len: 19
j_gene: TRBJ1-2
v_gene: TRBV7-9
d_gene: TRBD1
abundance: once

CDR3nt: TGTGCCAGCAGCTCCTTCAGGGGGCGCTTCGAGCAGTACTTC
CDR3aa: CASSSFRGRFEQYF
len: 14
j_gene: TRBJ2-7
v_gene: TRBV7-6
d_gene: TRBD1
abundance: NA

CDR3nt: TGTGCCAGCAGTGAAGCGGGAGGGTATGGCTACACCTTC
CDR3aa: CASSEAGGYGYTF
len: 13
j_gene: TRBJ1-2
v_gene: TRBV6-1
d_gene: NA
abundance: many

CDR3nt: TGTGCCAGCAGTGCCATTACAGTAAGGCAGTACTTC
CDR3aa: CASSAITVRQYF
len: 12
j_gene: TRBJ2-7
v_gene: TRBV28
d_gene: NA
abundance: NA

CDR3nt: TGTGCCAGCAGTCTAGAACGGTACGAGCAGTACTTC
CDR3aa: CASSLERYEQYF
len: 12
j_gene: TRBJ2-7
v_gene: TRBV28
d_gene: NA
abundance: NA

CDR3nt: TGTGCCAGCAGTTTATTCGCGGGAGTAACAGATACGCAGTATTTT
CDR3aa: CASSLFAGVTDTQYF
len: 15
j_gene: TRBJ2-3
v_gene: TRBV27
d_gene: TRBD2
abundance: NA

CDR3nt: TGTGCCAGCCGCGCCCGGTCCTACAATGAGCAGTTCTTC
CDR3aa: CASRARSYNEQFF
len: 13
j_gene: TRBJ2-1
v_gene: TRBV7-2
d_gene: NA
abundance: few

CDR3nt: TGTGCCAGCAGCCCCAGAGGGAGACTAGAGGGAGAGACCCAGTACTTC
CDR3aa: CASSPRGRLEGETQYF
len: 16
j_gene: TRBJ2-5
v_gene: TRBV9
d_gene: NA
abundance: NA

CDR3nt: TGTGCCAGTAGTTCGGGACTAGCGGGAGACAATGAGCAGTTCTTC
CDR3aa: CASSSGLAGDNEQFF
len: 15
j_gene: TRBJ2-1
v_gene: TRBV19
d_gene: TRBD2
abundance: NA